Many counts were recorded for the clone carrying this T cell receptor (beta chain). Its antigen is unidentified. The ends were cut back, 3 bases at V and 3 bases at J, with 9 bases in the middle. The CDR3 sequence is 13 residues long. Germline V gives CDR1 SQVTM, CDR2 ANQGSEA. This entry is derived from a study of T-cell reconstitution after alpha-beta-depleted transplantation in children. Overall study results and limits: Several hundred expanded graft clones reportedly supplied alpha-beta T cells about two months after transplant.

This sample's TCRbeta library carried unique molecular identifier barcodes. TCRdb used MiXCR to reprocess the PCR reads, holding one entry per CDR3 protein. This table holds over 200,000 distinct CDR3 sequences, about a tenth found once. The input for sequencing was PBMCs, taken before TCRalphabeta/CD19-depleted stem cell transplant. The receptor comes from a child less than two years old with acute myeloid leukemia, due to receive a stem cell transplant. The J gene is TRBJ2-1, the V gene TRBV29-1, with D perhaps matching TRBD2 (6 bases). The CDR3 region has the DNA TGCAGCGTTGATCGGAGGGGCTACAATGAGCAGTTCTTC. It yields the protein CSVDRRGYNEQFF.